The next 31 T cell receptor beta chains were all read from a single sample in a study of blood T cells in healthy people across ages. For the second PCR, which ran for roughly 6 to 11 cycles, a sample-barcoded 5' primer and a J-beta primer mix were used. TCRdb passed the 5' RACE reads through MiXCR, listing each CDR3 protein once. Among around 800,000 distinct CDR3 sequences listed, around half were seen once. The sequenced sample was blood. These receptors were taken from a man aged 80 or over in good health.

The V call is TRBV10-1, the J call TRBJ2-5; 10 bases are shared with TRBD2. Germline V gene data show CDR1 as WNHNN and CDR2 as SYGVQD (reference sequence). This CDR3 region has 16 residues. V lost 6 bases to trimming and J lost 11 bases; unmatched junction nucleotides: 18. CDR3 region: CASSATLAGEYNEQYF. The DNA for the CDR3 is TGCGCCAGCAGCGCAACCCTAGCGGGGGAATACAATGAGCAGTACTTC.

This clonotype has just a few counts. The CDR3 nucleotides are TGTGCCAGCAGTGCACAGGGGGCCAAAAACATTCAGTACTTC. Translated, it gives CASSAQGAKNIQYF. The J gene is TRBJ2-4, the V gene TRBV25-1; TRBD1 matches 7 bases. The V and J ends lost 4 bases and 1 base, in that order; junction bases with no gene match: 1. This CDR3 has 14 amino acids. Germline V CDR1 and CDR2: MGHDK, SYGVNS.

A few counts support this clonotype. CDR3 DNA: TGTGCCAGCAGTTTAGCAGGGGGTCTTACGCCCCTCCACTTT. Protein sequence: CASSLAGGLTPLHF. This rearrangement joins TRBV12-3 or TRBV12-4 to TRBJ1-6; D possibly corresponds to TRBD1 (6 bases). Trimming cost V 0 bases and J 13 bases, with 13 bases left between them. The CDR3 length is 14 residues.

The V and J genes are TRBV27 and TRBJ2-1; the D gene could be TRBD1 or TRBD2 (6 bases each). Germline CDR1 reads MNHEY; CDR2 reads SMNVEV (reference sequence). With 8 bases removed from V and 4 bases from J, the gap between germline ends came to 12 bases. The CDR3 runs to 13 residues. CDR3 sequence (DNA): TGTGCCAGCCAGGGAGGACAGTACAATGAGCAGTTCTTC. Translated, it gives CASQGGQYNEQFF.

The chain recombines TRBV7-6 with TRBJ2-1, with D maybe TRBD2 (5 bases). The V end was cut by 5 bases, the J end by 5 bases, with 19 bases between. Germline V CDR1 and CDR2: SGHVS, FNYEAQ. The CDR3 totals 16 residues. CDR3 amino acids: CASSPPGIGVDNEQFF. DNA of the CDR3: TGTGCCAGCAGCCCCCCCGGGATTGGAGTCGACAATGAGCAGTTCTTC.

The gene calls are TRBV13 and TRBJ2-5, with no clear D. This CDR3 contains 14 residues. Deletions cut 0 bases from V and 3 bases from J, with 8 bases between. Germline CDR1 is PRHDT and CDR2 is FYEKMQ (reference sequence). The CDR3, as DNA: TGTGCCAGCAGCTTAGGGGTACCTGAAGAGACCCAGTACTTC. Translated: CASSLGVPEETQYF.

The V gene is TRBV7-9, the J gene TRBJ2-5; no definite D call. This CDR3 has 13 amino acids. V lost 5 bases to trimming and J lost 4 bases, with 11 bases between them. CDR1 SEHNR and CDR2 FQNEAQ come from the germline V gene (reference sequence). DNA of the CDR3: TGTGCCAGCAGCCCTGTTTATTTAGAGACCCAGTACTTC. It specifies CASSPVYLETQYF.

The chain uses TRBV7-2 and TRBJ2-3; 12 bases match TRBD2. Germline V gene data show CDR1 as SGHTA and CDR2 as FQGNSA. The CDR3 is made up of 17 amino acids. Unmatched junction bases numbered 6, after V lost 0 bases and J lost 5 bases. The CDR3: CASSLAPSGGARDTQYF. As DNA, the CDR3 is TGTGCCAGCAGCTTAGCGCCTAGCGGGGGGGCCCGAGATACGCAGTATTTT.

The chain recombines TRBV29-1 with TRBJ2-1, with TRBD2 matching over 9 bases. Germline loops: CDR1 SQVTM, CDR2 ANQGSEA. The V segment lost 8 bases and the J segment 8 bases; nucleotides outside the gene matches: 7. This CDR3 spans 12 amino acids. CDR3 coding DNA: TGCAGCTCCTATAGCGGGAGCCATGAGCAGTTCTTC. Encoded protein: CSSYSGSHEQFF.

The table lists this clonotype with a few counts. The chain employs TRBV7-2 and TRBJ2-7; 9 nucleotides agree with TRBD2. V was clipped by 1 base and J by 5 bases; unmatched bases: 6. The CDR3 extends over 15 amino acids. Per germline, CDR1 SGHTA and CDR2 FQGNSA. CDR3: CASSLVPSGTDEQYF. CDR3 nucleotide sequence: TGTGCCAGCAGCTTAGTCCCTAGCGGGACCGACGAGCAGTACTTC.

This sequence joins TRBV6-5 and TRBJ2-1; 12 positions match TRBD2. The J call is doubtful: the DNA matches TRBJ2-7 better. The CDR3 has 16 residues. Per germline, CDR1 MNHEY and CDR2 SVGAGI. CDR3 in DNA: TGTGCCAGCAGTTTCCTAGCGGGAGGGCTCTACAATGAGCAGTACTTC. Translated: CASSFLAGGLYNEQYF.

V usage is TRBV4-1 and J usage is TRBJ1-1, with 7 bases identical to TRBD1. The germline CDR1 and CDR2 sequences are MGHRA and YSYEKL. CDR3 length: 15 amino acids. J lost 7 bases, V lost 1 base, and 9 bases had no gene match. For the CDR3, the DNA is TGCGCCAGCAGCCAAGTCCTATCACAGGGGAATGAAGCTTTCTTT. Amino acid sequence: CASSQVLSQGNEAFF.

A few counts support this clonotype. The gene calls are TRBV20-1 and TRBJ2-5, with D perhaps being TRBD1 or TRBD2 (5 bases each). The CDR3 is made up of 17 amino acids. Trimming took off 3 bases at V and 1 base at J, with 21 bases between the two ends. Germline assignment: CDR1 DFQATT and CDR2 SNEGSKA (reference sequence). The chain's CDR3 is CSASVLGPSQVQETQYF. The CDR3 nucleotides are TGCAGTGCTAGTGTTTTGGGACCTTCTCAGGTCCAAGAGACCCAGTACTTC.

The genes are TRBV11-3 and TRBJ2-6; D gene uncertain. V was trimmed by 2 bases and J by 3 bases, leaving 11 bases between them. Germline V gene data show CDR1 as SGHNT and CDR2 as YENEEA. The length of the CDR3 is 16 residues. CDR3 protein: CASSLSLIGGANVLTF. In DNA form, the CDR3 reads TGTGCCAGCAGCTTAAGCCTCATTGGTGGGGCCAACGTCCTGACTTTC.

The V call is TRBV7-9, the J call TRBJ2-1; 10 nucleotides match TRBD1. Germline V CDR1 and CDR2: SEHNR, FQNEAQ (reference sequence). This CDR3 has 15 residues. V lost 5 bases and J lost 8; bases outside the gene matches: 9. The CDR3 bases are TGTGCCAGCAGCCCCTCCGGGACAGGGGACGATGAGCAGTTCTTC. Translating gives CASSPSGTGDDEQFF.

This clonotype has a count of ten or more. The rearrangement links TRBV12-3 or TRBV12-4 to TRBJ1-5; TRBD1 matches at 7 bases. J gave up 5 bases and V 7 bases, and 14 bases lay outside the gene matches. The CDR3 contains 16 residues. The CDR3 region has the DNA TGTGCCAGCAAACCGAGGGTAGGGGGCGCAGATCAGCCCCAGCATTTT. This gives the protein CASKPRVGGADQPQHF.

This clonotype was seen a few times. With a much larger clone just one base away, this may be a read error. DNA for the CDR3: TGCAGCGTCGAAGGACTAGCGGGAGGGCCTGTTATGGATGAGCAGTACTTC. Protein: CSVEGLAGGPVMDEQYF. This chain links TRBV29-1 with TRBJ2-5, with 15 bases aligning to TRBD2. The germline gives CDR1 SQVTM, CDR2 ANQGSEA. This CDR3 region has 17 residues.

In this sample, this clonotype turned up a few times. The chain employs TRBV5-1 and TRBJ2-5; 7 bases match TRBD2. Germline values: CDR1 SGHRS, CDR2 YFSETQ. V lost 0 bases and J lost 7; bases outside the gene matches: 12. This CDR3 is 16 amino acids long. The CDR3 protein is CASSLAEIAGPSTQYF. The CDR3 DNA reads as TGCGCCAGCAGCTTGGCCGAGATAGCGGGCCCCTCGACCCAGTACTTC.

As concerns this clonotype: An end of the junction differs from the germline gene, which may be a read error. The chain is built from TRBV5-1 and TRBJ2-1; 10 nucleotides agree with TRBD1. CDR1 is SGHRS, CDR2 YFSETQ, per germline. This CDR3 is built from 13 residues. CDR3 region: CAGSWTGGNEQFF. In DNA form, the CDR3 reads TGCGCCGGCAGCTGGACAGGGGGCAATGAGCAGTTCTTC.

The V and J genes are TRBV5-1 and TRBJ2-5; D is perhaps TRBD2 (6 bases). CDR3 length: 18 amino acids. Germline V gene sequence: CDR1 SGHRS, CDR2 YFSETQ. The V gene lost 2 bases and the J gene lost 5 bases, with 25 bases spanning the gap. CDR3 nucleotides: TGCGCCAGCAGCTTTCCGAGGGAGAGGTTCACGGGAGATGAGACCCAGTACTTC. Its protein product is CASSFPRERFTGDETQYF.

This clonotype was observed a handful of times. The chain employs TRBV20-1 and TRBJ2-6; 7 bases align to TRBD2. V was pared by 3 bases and J by 0 bases, with 11 bases of the junction left unmatched. Germline lookup yields CDR1 DFQATT and CDR2 SNEGSKA (reference sequence). The CDR3 spans 18 residues. CDR3 bases: TGCAGTGCTAGCCAAATAGCGGGCGCGAGCTCTGGGGCCAACGTCCTGACTTTC. Translated, it gives CSASQIAGASSGANVLTF.

The chain combines TRBV28 with TRBJ2-7; TRBD1 is a possible D gene (5 bases). The end of the DNA aligns better with TRBJ2-4, so the J call may be wrong. The germline V gene has CDR1 MDHEN and CDR2 SYDVKM. This CDR3 spans 16 amino acids. The CDR3 sequence: CASSPLTGRGLNIQYF. The CDR3 DNA reads TGTGCCAGCAGTCCTCTCACAGGCCGCGGTCTAAACATTCAGTACTTC.

About this clonotype itself: A much larger clone lies a single base off, so this may be a read error. V and J are TRBV11-2 and TRBJ2-1; D is perhaps TRBD2 (5 bases). CDR3 length: 13 residues. Germline CDR1 and CDR2: SGHAT and FQNNGV. The CDR3 sequence is CASSFTRYSEQFF. The CDR3 DNA is TGTGCCAGCAGCTTCACTAGATACAGTGAGCAGTTCTTC.

This clonotype was seen repeatedly, ten times or more. This chain links TRBV20-1 with TRBJ2-5; D is unresolved. The CDR3 has 11 residues. V lost 5 bases and J 4 bases, leaving 8 bases between the germline ends. Germline V lookup: CDR1 DFQATT, CDR2 SNEGSKA (reference sequence). This CDR3 is CSAPTGETQYF. DNA for the CDR3: TGCAGTGCTCCGACCGGAGAGACCCAGTACTTC.

About this clonotype: Germline is not matched at one junction end, which may reflect a read error. The J gene is TRBJ2-5, the V gene TRBV11-2, with 8 bases lining up with TRBD2. Germline V gene sequence: CDR1 SGHAT, CDR2 FQNNGV. The CDR3 runs 16 residues. The CDR3 loop is CVSSLVPSGRAETQYF. The CDR3 nucleotides read TGTGTCAGCAGCTTAGTACCCAGCGGGAGAGCAGAGACCCAGTACTTC. The complete variable domain, with remaining parts taken from reference TRBV11-2 and TRBJ2-5, reads EAGVAQSPRYKIIEKRQSVAFWCNPISGHATLYWYQQILGQGPKLLIQFQNNGVVDDSQLPKDRFSAERLKGVDSTLKIQPAKLEDSAVYLCVSSLVPSGRAETQYFGPGTRLLVL.

The chain has TRBV11-1 and TRBJ1-1; no definite D call. V was pared by 5 bases and J by 6 bases, with 19 bases between. Per germline, CDR1 SGHAT and CDR2 FQDESV (reference sequence). This CDR3 comprises 15 residues. CDR3 in amino acids: CASSHNGVLGAEAFF. CDR3 sequence (DNA): TGTGCCAGCAGCCATAATGGGGTTTTAGGAGCTGAAGCTTTCTTT.

The chain employs TRBV10-3 and TRBJ1-4, with 10 bases lining up with TRBD1. This CDR3 has 16 residues. The trim removed 4 bases at V and 3 bases at J, leaving 5 bases unmatched. Germline V gene lookup returns CDR1 ENHRY and CDR2 SYGVKD. Here the CDR3 DNA reads TGTGCCATCAGTGGGACAGGGGGATCGTCTAATGAAAAACTGTTTTTT. Translation: CAISGTGGSSNEKLFF.

This chain connects TRBV28 to TRBJ2-3; 7 nucleotides line up with TRBD2. The CDR3 totals 15 residues. Per the germline V gene, CDR1 is MDHEN and CDR2 is SYDVKM. Trimming cost V 6 bases and J 0 bases; bases outside gene matches: 6. The CDR3 spells CASRLLADSTDTQYF. The CDR3 coding sequence is TGTGCCAGCAGACTTCTAGCGGATAGCACAGATACGCAGTATTTT.

This clonotype appeared once. The chain joins TRBV7-9 to TRBJ2-7; D not certain. CDR1 SEHNR and CDR2 FQNEAQ come from the germline V gene (reference sequence). This CDR3 region has 13 residues. Trimming took 1 base from V and 7 from J, leaving 11 bases between them. The CDR3 here is CASSLERGGEQYF. CDR3 nucleotides: TGTGCCAGCAGCTTAGAGCGTGGTGGGGAGCAGTACTTC.

This clonotype showed up many times. J is TRBJ1-2 and V is TRBV10-3; 7 nucleotides align to TRBD1. V trimming: 5 bases; J trimming: 4 bases; junction bases outside the gene matches: 4. The CDR3 has 13 amino acids. CDR1 and CDR2 (germline): ENHRY, SYGVKD. The CDR3 nucleotides are TGTGCCATCAGTCAACAGGGGAGCTATGGCTACACCTTC. Translated: CAISQQGSYGYTF.

The chain links TRBV29-1 to TRBJ2-5, with D possibly TRBD1 on 6 matching bases. V was pared by 6 bases and J by 5 bases, with 16 bases between. The CDR3 contains 13 residues. Germline values: CDR1 SQVTM, CDR2 ANQGSEA. CDR3 residues: CSVDSGVGETQYF. The CDR3 DNA follows: TGCAGCGTGGACAGTGGGGTCGGGGAGACCCAGTACTTC.